Presented here are 16 T cell receptor beta chains from one specimen sequenced in a study of blood T cells in healthy people across ages. Together with a sample-barcoded 5' primer, a J-beta primer mix was included in a second PCR lasting roughly 6 to 12 cycles. TCRdb re-derived calls from the 5' RACE reads in MiXCR, one entry per CDR3 protein. The sample shows approximately 800,000 distinct CDR3 sequences, approximately 59% of them seen only once. The sample taken for sequencing was blood. These TCRs come from a man aged 30-40 years in good health.

The chain has TRBV9 and TRBJ2-5; 7 bases line up with TRBD1. Germline CDR1 is SGDLS and CDR2 is YYNGEE. CDR3 length: 15 residues. After removal of 4 bases from V and 2 bases from J, the junction contained 8 bases not matched to a gene. The chain's CDR3 is CASSFRDREQETQYF. In DNA form, the CDR3 reads TGTGCCAGCAGCTTCCGGGACAGAGAACAAGAGACCCAGTACTTC.

V is TRBV6-5 and J is TRBJ1-2, with D unresolved. V lost 4 bases, J lost 1 base, and 13 bases lay in between. This CDR3 has 15 amino acids. The germline gives CDR1 MNHEY, CDR2 SVGAGI. The CDR3 is CASSSIVAFNYGYTF. As DNA, the CDR3 is TGTGCCAGCAGTTCCATCGTCGCATTTAACTATGGCTACACCTTC.

This clonotype was observed a single time. The J gene is TRBJ2-3, the V gene TRBV29-1; possible D gene TRBD2, 5 bases. CDR3 length: 16 amino acids. V was shortened by 4 bases and J by 2 bases, with 19 bases between the two germline ends. CDR1 SQVTM and CDR2 ANQGSEA come from the germline V gene. CDR3 nucleotide sequence: TGCAGCGTTGCCAGACTATGGCAGTCCCCCACAGATACGCAGTATTTT. Its translation: CSVARLWQSPTDTQYF.

This clonotype was seen a handful of times. The chain is built from TRBV4-3 and TRBJ2-7; a possible D gene is TRBD2 (6 bases). The CDR3 runs 14 residues. Germline V lookup: CDR1 LGHNA, CDR2 YSLEER. V was cut by 1 base and J by 3 bases, with 10 bases left in between. The CDR3 region is CASSQVGGNYEQYF. Here the CDR3 DNA reads TGCGCCAGCAGCCAAGTTGGGGGGAACTACGAGCAGTACTTC.

CDR3 residues: CASSLVGGPPHEQYF. CDR3 nucleotides: TGCGCCAGCAGCTTGGTTGGCGGCCCCCCCCACGAGCAGTACTTC. The chain combines TRBV5-1 with TRBJ2-4; D remains unclear. The J call may be faulty, since TRBJ2-7 better matches the DNA end. In germline, CDR1 is SGHRS, CDR2 YFSETQ. This CDR3 is built from 15 residues.

This clonotype showed up just once. The chain has TRBV29-1 and TRBJ2-1, with 9 bases aligning to TRBD2. The J call may be faulty, since TRBJ2-7 better matches the DNA end. There are 16 residues in the CDR3. Germline V gene sequence: CDR1 SQVTM, CDR2 ANQGSEA. CDR3 coding DNA: TGCAGCGTTGAAGCTAGCGGGGCACCTTACTACAATGAGCAGTACTTC. Amino acids: CSVEASGAPYYNEQYF.

A few counts support this clonotype. V gene TRBV29-1 combines with J gene TRBJ2-7; a possible D gene is TRBD1 (5 bases). Trimming removed 1 base from V and 2 bases from J, with 9 bases in between. Germline-derived CDR1 and CDR2 are SQVTM and ANQGSEA. This CDR3 is 13 amino acids long. The CDR3 nucleotides are TGCAGCGTTGAAGTTAAGACAGCCTACGAGCAGTACTTC. It translates to CSVEVKTAYEQYF.

Only a few counts were recorded for this clonotype. The J gene is TRBJ2-7, the V gene TRBV27, with unresolved D. CDR1 is MNHEY and CDR2 is SMNVEV in the germline V gene (reference sequence). V lost 3 bases and J 0 bases, leaving 6 bases between the germline ends. There are 13 residues in the CDR3. CDR3 bases: TGTGCCAGCAGTTTCCCTGACTCCTACGAGCAGTACTTC. Translated: CASSFPDSYEQYF.

V usage is TRBV27 and J usage is TRBJ2-3; 9 bases fit TRBD1. V dropped 3 bases and J dropped 6; count of bases not matched to a gene: 7. The CDR3 has 15 residues. CDR1 and CDR2 (germline): MNHEY, SMNVEV (reference sequence). CDR3 DNA sequence: TGTGCCAGCAGTTTGCATTGGACAGGGGCGGATACGCAGTATTTT. Amino acid sequence: CASSLHWTGADTQYF.

The chain links TRBV6-6 to TRBJ2-4; 7 bases align to TRBD1. This CDR3 spans 13 amino acids. V lost 5 bases and J lost 6; bases outside the gene matches: 4. CDR1 and CDR2 (germline): MNHNY, SVGAGI (reference sequence). CDR3 loop: CASSPGTANIQYF. The CDR3 DNA is TGTGCCAGCAGTCCCGGGACAGCAAACATTCAGTACTTC.

The chain combines TRBV15 with TRBJ2-7, with a weak D call TRBD2 (5 bases). This CDR3 has 16 amino acids. Trimming took off 5 bases at V and 2 bases at J, with 19 bases between the two ends. In germline, CDR1 is LNHNV, CDR2 YYDKDF (reference sequence). As DNA, the CDR3 is TGTGCCACCAGCCCACAAGACGGGGATCTTCCCTACGAGCAGTACTTC. Translation gives CATSPQDGDLPYEQYF.

The rearrangement joins TRBV20-1 to TRBJ2-6; D ambiguous. Germline loops: CDR1 DFQATT, CDR2 SNEGSKA (reference sequence). This CDR3 region has 14 residues. V lost 5 bases and J 1 base, leaving 9 bases between the germline ends. CDR3 loop: CSAPGASGANVLTF. CDR3 DNA: TGCAGTGCTCCCGGAGCTTCTGGGGCCAACGTCCTGACTTTC.

Here the CDR3 reads CASGRPSTDTQYF. The CDR3 nucleotides read TGTGCCAGCGGGCGACCTAGCACAGATACGCAGTATTTT. V gene TRBV12-3 or TRBV12-4 combines with J gene TRBJ2-3; D unclear. The CDR3 has 13 residues. Trimming shortened V by 8 bases and J by 0 bases, and 9 bases separated the two germline ends.

The V and J genes are TRBV10-3 and TRBJ1-2; TRBD1 is a possible D gene (5 bases). Germline lookup yields CDR1 ENHRY and CDR2 SYGVKD. The CDR3 is 13 residues long. V shed 2 bases and J shed 7 bases, with 11 bases lying between them. Here the CDR3 DNA reads TGTGCCATCAGTGAGAGAGGGGTATGTGGCTACACCTTC. It specifies CAISERGVCGYTF.

The rearrangement links TRBV9 to TRBJ2-3; D is perhaps TRBD1 or TRBD2 (5 bases each). V shed 2 bases and J shed 5 bases, with 9 bases lying between them. Germline V gives CDR1 SGDLS, CDR2 YYNGEE. CDR3 length: 13 residues. CDR3 sequence reads: CASSVGPRDTQYF. Here the CDR3 DNA reads TGTGCCAGCAGCGTGGGACCAAGAGATACGCAGTATTTT. Based on the CDR3 plus reference TRBV9 and TRBJ2-3, the full variable domain is DSGVTQTPKHLITATGQRVTLRCSPRSGDLSVYWYQQSLDQGLQFLIQYYNGEERAKGNILERFSAQQFPDLHSELNLSSLELGDSALYFCASSVGPRDTQYFGPGTRLTVL.

This clonotype has a handful of counts. V and J are TRBV7-2 and TRBJ2-6; no firm D call. V lost 4 bases and J lost 2, with 9 bases in between. This CDR3 spans 15 amino acids. Per germline, CDR1 SGHTA and CDR2 FQGNSA. The CDR3 sequence: CASSSNTAGANVLTF. The CDR3 DNA is TGTGCCAGCAGCTCAAACACGGCTGGGGCCAACGTCCTGACTTTC.